One and the same sample provided the 14 T cell receptor beta chains below, sequenced in a study of blood T cells in healthy people across ages. A second about 6 to 12 cycle PCR used barcoded and J-beta primers. TCRdb re-analysed the 5' RACE reads in MiXCR, keeping a single row per CDR3 protein. The sample shows hundreds of thousands of distinct CDR3 sequences, about 28% of them seen only once. This sample was shared with a second study, whose subject was T cells of mothers and their children.

Sequenced: blood. These receptors came from a boy between 2 and 10 years old in good health.

This clonotype was found a few times. This sequence joins TRBV12-3 or TRBV12-4 and TRBJ1-5; 7 bases map to TRBD1. V shed 5 bases, J shed 3 bases, and the junction held 7 bases outside the gene matches. This CDR3 has 15 residues. CDR3 sequence reads: CASSPGTDFNQPQHF. CDR3 nucleotides: TGTGCCAGCAGTCCAGGGACAGACTTCAATCAGCCCCAGCATTTT.

The J gene is TRBJ2-3, the V gene TRBV29-1; D assignment may be TRBD1 or TRBD2 (7 bases each). Trimming removed 8 bases from V and 0 bases from J, with 18 bases in between. The germline gives CDR1 SQVTM, CDR2 ANQGSEA. The CDR3 covers 15 residues. DNA of the CDR3: TGCAGCCTCAGGGGGGGTCGATCTAGCACAGATACGCAGTATTTT. It is translated as CSLRGGRSSTDTQYF.

This clonotype has only a few counts. The rearrangement links TRBV20-1 to TRBJ1-2, with 8 bases fitting TRBD1. Trimming removed 0 bases from V and 4 bases from J; junction bases left unmatched: 7. CDR1 DFQATT and CDR2 SNEGSKA come from the germline V gene (reference sequence). CDR3 length: 15 amino acids. CDR3 bases: TGCAGTGCTAGAGATGTGAACAGGGGGGGCTATGGCTACACCTTC. The encoded protein is CSARDVNRGGYGYTF.

The rearrangement uses TRBV29-1 and TRBJ2-2, with 7 bases that match TRBD2. This CDR3 contains 16 residues. Trimming cost V 3 bases and J 2 bases; bases outside gene matches: 9. The V gene's germline CDR1 is SQVTM and CDR2 ANQGSEA. The CDR3 region has the DNA TGCAGCGTTGACGCCTCTAGCGGCCCAAACACCGGGGAGCTGTTTTTT. It encodes CSVDASSGPNTGELFF.

This clonotype was observed a handful of times. The J gene is TRBJ2-7, the V gene TRBV3-1, with 7 bases identical to TRBD2. Germline-derived CDR1 and CDR2 are LGHDT and YNNKEL (reference sequence). The CDR3 has 16 amino acids. The junction had 7 bases not matched to a gene; V was cut back by 1 base and J by 1 base. CDR3 loop: CASSQGLRGTSYEQYF. CDR3 bases: TGTGCCAGCAGCCAAGGTCTGCGGGGGACTTCCTACGAGCAGTACTTC.

The gene calls are TRBV7-9 and TRBJ1-4, with D perhaps matching TRBD1 (5 bases). V was shortened by 1 base and J by 0 bases, with 6 bases between the two germline ends. The CDR3 is 15 amino acids. Germline V gives CDR1 SEHNR, CDR2 FQNEAQ (reference sequence). The CDR3 DNA follows: TGTGCCAGCAGCTTAGAGGGACCAACTAATGAAAAACTGTTTTTT. It encodes CASSLEGPTNEKLFF.

This chain joins TRBV24-1 and TRBJ2-1; 9 bases align to TRBD2. The CDR3 length is 14 residues. Germline V gene sequence: CDR1 KGHDR, CDR2 SFDVKD. V was pared by 8 bases and J by 5 bases, with 6 bases of the junction left unmatched. The CDR3 nucleotides read TGTGCCACCAAGGGTAGCGGGAGAGACAATGAGCAGTTCTTC. This gives the protein CATKGSGRDNEQFF.

The chain carries TRBV3-1 and TRBJ1-4, with a possible D match to TRBD1 (5 bases). The CDR3 loop spans 15 amino acids. Trimming shortened V by 1 base and J by 6 bases, and 12 bases separated the two germline ends. Germline assignment: CDR1 LGHDT and CDR2 YNNKEL (reference sequence). The CDR3 nucleotides are TGTGCCAGCAGCCAAGTCATCGGAGGGGATGAAAAACTGTTTTTT. It specifies CASSQVIGGDEKLFF.

This clonotype showed up just a few times. Written as DNA, the CDR3 is TGCAGTGCTAGACCCGCGGGACTAAAGGGAGAGACCCAGTACTTC. Translating it yields CSARPAGLKGETQYF. The genes are TRBV20-1 and TRBJ2-5, with 7 nucleotides matching TRBD2. J gave up 4 bases and V 2 bases, and 10 bases lay outside the gene matches. The CDR3 has 15 residues. Germline CDR1 and CDR2: DFQATT and SNEGSKA (reference sequence).

The chain recombines TRBV6-5 with TRBJ2-1; TRBD1 might be the D (6 bases). Germline V gives CDR1 MNHEY, CDR2 SVGAGI. The CDR3 loop spans 15 amino acids. Trimming took 2 bases from V and 1 from J, leaving 9 bases between them. In nucleotides, the CDR3 is TGTGCCAGCAGTTACGGGACACCGTCCTACAATGAGCAGTTCTTC. This translates into CASSYGTPSYNEQFF.

This clonotype was detected only a few times. The chain carries TRBV20-1 and TRBJ1-3; tentative D call: TRBD1 (5 bases). V gave up 6 bases and J gave up 0 bases, with 9 bases separating them. Germline V gene sequence: CDR1 DFQATT, CDR2 SNEGSKA (reference sequence). The CDR3 is 13 amino acids. This CDR3 is CSAPGGSGNTIYF. As DNA, the CDR3 is TGCAGTGCCCCCGGGGGCTCTGGAAACACCATATATTTT.

This clonotype was seen a few times. The chain uses TRBV29-1 and TRBJ1-2; 9 nucleotides align to TRBD1. Germline V CDR1 and CDR2: SQVTM, ANQGSEA. J gave up 0 bases and V 4 bases, and 6 bases lay outside the gene matches. CDR3 size: 15 residues. CDR3 residues: CSVVRQGVTNYGYTF. DNA of the CDR3: TGCAGCGTTGTAAGACAGGGGGTGACTAACTATGGCTACACCTTC.

A note on this clonotype: Since a much larger clone is just one base distant, this may be a read error. This sequence joins TRBV29-1 and TRBJ1-2, with 8 nucleotides matching TRBD1. This CDR3 comprises 14 residues. V shed 4 bases and J 5 bases; nucleotides not matched to a gene: 9. Per the germline V gene, CDR1 is SQVTM and CDR2 is ANQGSEA. This CDR3 reads CSVVHRTGRYGYTF. DNA for the CDR3: TGCAGCGTTGTTCACAGGACAGGGCGATATGGCTACACCTTC.

Only a few counts were recorded for this clonotype. This chain joins TRBV29-1 and TRBJ2-7; D possibly uses TRBD1 or TRBD2 (5 bases each). Germline V lookup: CDR1 SQVTM, CDR2 ANQGSEA. The CDR3 consists of 15 residues. V was trimmed by 1 base and J by 3 bases, leaving 16 bases between them. The CDR3 is CSVEGGRRGDYEQYF. The CDR3 DNA reads as TGCAGCGTTGAAGGGGGACGAAGAGGAGACTACGAGCAGTACTTC.